The 21 T cell receptor beta chains below were found in one sample sequenced in a study of T cells in Graves' hyperthyroidism and ophthalmopathy. RNA transcripts provided the source from which TCR beta CDR3 regions were amplified. In the first-round RT-PCR of the TCR CDR3, the HTBI primer set was used. In TCRdb, the multiplex PCR reads were re-called with MiXCR into one record per CDR3 protein. The sample holds hundreds of thousands of distinct CDR3 sequences, over 40% seen once. The specimen was peripheral blood or thyroid tissue (not recorded which). The source is an adult man with Graves' disease, either hyperthyroidism or ophthalmopathy (not recorded which).

This clonotype was recorded many times. The chain employs TRBV19 and TRBJ2-7; possible D gene TRBD2, 6 bases. The V end lost 3 bases, the J end lost 7 bases, and 13 bases lay between the germline ends. Germline V lookup: CDR1 LNHDA, CDR2 SQIVND (reference sequence). The CDR3 contains 13 residues. The CDR3 region is CASSIGRAGEQYF. DNA of the CDR3: TGTGCCAGTAGTATTGGCAGGGCGGGGGAGCAGTACTTC.

For this clonotype: A single base separates this from a much larger clone, so it may be a read error. V usage is TRBV10-3 and J usage is TRBJ1-2; D may be TRBD1 (5 bases). The germline V gene has CDR1 ENHRY and CDR2 SYGVKD. V lost 3 bases and J 4 bases, leaving 15 bases between the germline ends. The CDR3 covers 15 residues. The CDR3 nucleotides read TGTGCCATCAGTGATGGACAACAGCTAATCTATGGCTACACCTTC. This gives the protein CAISDGQQLIYGYTF.

The genes are TRBV5-1 and TRBJ1-2; 7 bases line up with TRBD1. This CDR3 contains 15 residues. The J segment lost 4 bases and the V segment lost 3 bases, leaving 9 bases of the junction unmatched. Germline V gene sequence: CDR1 SGHRS, CDR2 YFSETQ. The CDR3 reads CASSSGTDMVYGYTF. CDR3 nucleotides: TGCGCCAGCAGCTCCGGGACAGACATGGTCTATGGCTACACCTTC.

This clonotype has at least ten counts. This sequence joins TRBV19 and TRBJ1-1; 8 bases map to TRBD1. The ends lost 7 bases at V and 0 bases at J; junction bases unmatched: 7. CDR3 length equals 15 residues. Germline V gene lookup returns CDR1 LNHDA and CDR2 SQIVND (reference sequence). The CDR3 DNA follows: TGTGCCAGTACCAGACAGGGGCGATTGAACACTGAAGCTTTCTTT. Amino acid sequence: CASTRQGRLNTEAFF.

This clonotype turned up a few times. For the CDR3, the DNA is TGTGCCAGCATGGCCGGGGCAGCCAGCAATCAGCCCCAGCATTTT. Protein sequence: CASMAGAASNQPQHF. The gene calls are TRBV12-3 or TRBV12-4 and TRBJ1-5; possibly TRBD1 for D (5 bases). V gave up 7 bases and J gave up 1 base, with 14 bases separating them. This CDR3 contains 15 residues.

The chain joins TRBV19 to TRBJ1-2; D not resolved. V was trimmed by 3 bases and J by 1 base, leaving 6 bases between them. From germline, CDR1 is LNHDA and CDR2 SQIVND (reference sequence). CDR3 size: 13 residues. CDR3 DNA: TGTGCCAGTAGTATTTCTCGTAACTATGGCTACACCTTC. It translates to CASSISRNYGYTF.

On this clonotype itself: This clone may be a read error of a much larger clone one base away. V usage is TRBV2 and J usage is TRBJ1-4; D gene ambiguous. The CDR3 covers 12 residues. Germline assignment: CDR1 SNHLY and CDR2 FYNNEI. Trimming pared 3 bases from V and 7 bases from J, leaving 6 bases between. CDR3 DNA sequence: TGTGCCAGCAGTGACAGGAGTGAAAAACTGTTTTTT. Translated, it gives CASSDRSEKLFF.

A remark on this clonotype: Possible read error: a much larger clone is one base away. The chain recombines TRBV15 with TRBJ1-3; D may be TRBD1 (5 bases). V gave up 1 base and J gave up 4 bases, with 17 bases separating them. This CDR3 is 17 amino acids long. The V gene's germline CDR1 is LNHNV and CDR2 YYDKDF (reference sequence). The CDR3 DNA sequence: TGTGCCACCAGCAGAGGGACAAACGAATATAAGGGAAACACCATATATTTT. It encodes CATSRGTNEYKGNTIYF.

Concerning this clonotype: A much larger clone lies a single base off, so this may be a read error. The missing conserved phenylalanine or tryptophan at the end of this CDR3 makes a read error likely. The chain joins TRBV7-9 to TRBJ2-5; 7 bases map to TRBD2. The CDR3 runs 14 residues. Trimming took 4 bases from V and 4 from J; bases not matched to a gene: 6. Germline CDR1 SEHNR, CDR2 FQNEAQ (reference sequence). Here the CDR3 reads CASSWGGERETQYL. The CDR3 region has the DNA TGTGCCAGCAGCTGGGGGGGAGAGAGAGAGACCCAGTACCTC.

This clonotype was observed many times. V is TRBV14 and J is TRBJ1-2; D ambiguous. V was trimmed by 2 bases and J by 3 bases, leaving 13 bases between them. Germline-derived CDR1 and CDR2 are SGHDN and FVKESK. This CDR3 region has 15 residues. CDR3 sequence: CASSQNDGYDYGYTF. CDR3 coding DNA: TGTGCCAGCAGCCAAAATGACGGATACGACTATGGCTACACCTTC.

The chain is built from TRBV29-1 and TRBJ1-2; TRBD1 matches at 9 bases. CDR3 length: 11 amino acids. Trimming took 8 bases from V and 8 from J; bases not matched to a gene: 6. Germline V CDR1 and CDR2: SQVTM, ANQGSEA. CDR3 nucleotides: TGCAGCTTCGGGACAGGGTCAGGCTACACCTTC. Its protein is CSFGTGSGYTF.

This clonotype was counted between two and nine times. CDR3 coding DNA: TGCAGCGTTGCCGGGACAGGGACAGGGGAGCTGTTTTTT. This codes for CSVAGTGTGELFF. The J gene is TRBJ2-2, the V gene TRBV29-1; TRBD1 aligns across 9 bases. This CDR3 spans 13 amino acids. Germline values: CDR1 SQVTM, CDR2 ANQGSEA. The ends lost 4 bases at V and 8 bases at J; junction bases unmatched: 5.

About this clonotype itself: Lacking the conserved final phenylalanine or tryptophan, this CDR3 likely reflects a read error. In nucleotides, the CDR3 is TGCAGCGGCAAAGGGGGTGCCACTGAAGCTTTCTGT. Protein sequence: CSGKGGATEAFC. This chain uses TRBV29-1 with TRBJ1-1, with D maybe TRBD1 (6 bases). The germline gives CDR1 SQVTM, CDR2 ANQGSEA. Trimming took 7 bases from V and 4 from J, leaving 13 bases between them. The CDR3 extends over 12 amino acids.

This clonotype was seen repeatedly, ten times or more. The chain couples TRBV2 to TRBJ1-5; tentatively, D is TRBD1 (5 bases). The CDR3 has 13 residues. From germline, CDR1 is SNHLY and CDR2 FYNNEI. Trimming took off 7 bases at V and 6 bases at J, with 13 bases between the two ends. For the CDR3, the DNA is TGTGCCAGCACCGGGCCAGGGTCTCAGCCCCAGCATTTT. Protein: CASTGPGSQPQHF.

This clonotype was detected a few times. V usage is TRBV6-1 and J usage is TRBJ1-2; D gene ambiguous. The CDR3 contains 13 residues. Germline CDR1 and CDR2: MNHNS and SASEGT. V lost 6 bases and J 4 bases, leaving 12 bases between the germline ends. The CDR3 DNA reads as TGTGCCAGCAGCGTACGGGAGTTCTATGGCTACACCTTC. This gives the protein CASSVREFYGYTF.

In its sample, this clonotype was seen once. Just one base apart from a much larger clone, this may be a read error. This CDR3 fails to terminate in the conserved phenylalanine or tryptophan, so it likely reflects a read error. The chain combines TRBV13 with TRBJ1-2, with TRBD1 matching over 7 bases. The V gene's germline CDR1 is PRHDT and CDR2 FYEKMQ (reference sequence). This CDR3 is built from 15 residues. J lost 0 bases, V lost 3 bases, and 4 bases had no gene match. DNA for the CDR3: TGTGCCAGCAGCTTGACAGGGATCGCTAACTATGGCTACACCCTC. Translation: CASSLTGIANYGYTL.

This clonotype was counted ten times or more. A read error may produce the germline difference seen at one junction end. The chain combines TRBV7-7 with TRBJ2-2; D perhaps matches TRBD2 (6 bases). Germline V gene data show CDR1 as SSHAT and CDR2 as FNYEAQ (reference sequence). This CDR3 spans 14 amino acids. The chain's CDR3 is CASSKGLPRGELFF. For the CDR3, the DNA is TGTGCTAGCAGCAAGGGACTTCCGAGGGGGGAGCTGTTTTTT.

This clonotype was observed many times. The V call is TRBV24-1, the J call TRBJ2-7; either TRBD1 or TRBD2 may fit D (5 bases each). The germline CDR1 and CDR2 sequences are KGHDR and SFDVKD. Trimming stripped 2 bases from V and 2 bases from J, with 18 bases between. This CDR3 has 17 residues. CDR3 in DNA: TGTGCCACCAGTGATTCGGGACGCGGTCTTCCCCCCTACGAGCAGTACTTC. Translation: CATSDSGRGLPPYEQYF.

V gene TRBV9 combines with J gene TRBJ2-7; D tentatively fits TRBD1 or TRBD2 (5 bases each). Trimming cost V 4 bases and J 6 bases, with 17 bases left between them. CDR1 and CDR2 (germline): SGDLS, YYNGEE. This CDR3 comprises 14 residues. CDR3 in amino acids: CASSRGLAGSEQYF. CDR3 nucleotide sequence: TGTGCCAGCAGCCGGGGCCTCGCCGGTAGCGAGCAGTACTTC.

The rearrangement links TRBV20-1 to TRBJ1-5; 9 bases map to TRBD1. The germline CDR1 and CDR2 sequences are DFQATT and SNEGSKA (reference sequence). The V and J ends lost 3 bases and 1 base, in that order; junction bases with no gene match: 7. The CDR3 is 16 amino acids. CDR3 bases: TGCAGTGCTAGCCCGGAAGGGACAGGGAGCAATCAGCCCCAGCATTTT. Translation gives CSASPEGTGSNQPQHF.

This chain uses TRBV20-1 with TRBJ2-2; 13 bases are shared with TRBD2. CDR1 DFQATT and CDR2 SNEGSKA come from the germline V gene (reference sequence). CDR3 size: 19 residues. Trimming removed 1 base from V and 0 bases from J; junction bases left unmatched: 8. The CDR3 coding sequence is TGCAGTGCTAGAGGGGGACTAGCGGGGTCCTTCGCGAACACCGGGGAGCTGTTTTTT. Translating gives CSARGGLAGSFANTGELFF.